The next 8 T cell receptor beta chains were all read from a single sample in a study of CD8 T cells in Susac syndrome. The authors reverse transcribed 0.5 to 1 ug RNA with random hexamers. MiXCR, applied by TCRdb to the immunoSEQ multiplex PCR reads, yields one record per CDR3 protein. The sample records under 550,000 distinct CDR3 sequences, around 85% being singletons. The specimen sequenced was CD8+ T cells from PBMCs. These TCRs come from a human donor with multiple sclerosis.

This clonotype was seen only once. The rearrangement uses TRBV6-5 and TRBJ1-5; D unresolved. The germline CDR1 and CDR2 sequences are MNHEY and SVGAGI. V dropped 10 bases and J dropped 2 bases, with 18 bases sitting between them. CDR3 length: 15 residues. The CDR3 DNA is TGTGCCACCTCCCCCACCTCCGTGGGCAATCAGCCCCAGCATTTT. This codes for CATSPTSVGNQPQHF.

The chain has TRBV5-1 and TRBJ2-1; maybe TRBD2 (6 bases). Trimming shortened V by 0 bases and J by 4 bases, and 11 bases separated the two germline ends. Germline V gene data show CDR1 as SGHRS and CDR2 as YFSETQ. The CDR3 has 15 amino acids. The CDR3 reads CASSLGLGRYNEQFF. The CDR3 DNA reads as TGCGCCAGCAGCTTGGGACTAGGAAGGTACAATGAGCAGTTCTTC.

The chain links TRBV5-4 to TRBJ2-7, with 7 bases that match TRBD1. The CDR3 totals 16 residues. With V trimmed by 2 bases and J by 3 bases, 11 bases remained unmatched. CDR1 is SGHNT and CDR2 is YYREEE in the germline V gene (reference sequence). CDR3 loop: CASSFAPGAGGYEQYF. The DNA for the CDR3 is TGTGCCAGCAGCTTTGCCCCCGGCGCAGGGGGCTACGAGCAGTACTTC.

The genes are TRBV27 and TRBJ2-3, with TRBD2 matching over 7 bases. The CDR3 extends over 16 amino acids. Germline loops: CDR1 MNHEY, CDR2 SMNVEV (reference sequence). V lost 0 bases and J lost 5; bases outside the gene matches: 8. This CDR3 is CASSLSFQRDGDTQYF. CDR3 bases: TGTGCCAGCAGTTTATCTTTCCAGCGGGATGGAGATACGCAGTATTTT.

V and J are TRBV4-1 and TRBJ2-7; tentative D call: TRBD1 (6 bases). CDR3 length equals 15 residues. V was pared by 0 bases and J by 5 bases, with 14 bases between. Germline loops: CDR1 MGHRA, CDR2 YSYEKL. The CDR3 bases are TGCGCCAGCAGCCAAGATAGGCAGACAGGAAACGAGCAGTACTTC. Amino acids: CASSQDRQTGNEQYF.

V usage is TRBV29-1 and J usage is TRBJ2-1; D may be TRBD1 (6 bases). The V and J ends lost 6 bases and 3 bases respectively, with 15 bases between them. CDR1 and CDR2 (germline): SQVTM, ANQGSEA. This CDR3 has 14 residues. For the CDR3, the DNA is TGCAGCGTCAACAGGGAGCAGGTCTACAATGAGCAGTTCTTC. Translated, it gives CSVNREQVYNEQFF.

CDR3 in amino acids: CASSQDSADTEAFF. DNA of the CDR3: TGTGCCAGCAGTCAGGACAGTGCGGACACTGAAGCTTTCTTT. This sequence joins TRBV5-6 and TRBJ1-1, with TRBD1 as a possible D gene (6 bases). The CDR3 is 14 residues long. The V end was cut by 5 bases, the J end by 3 bases, with 14 bases between. Germline values: CDR1 SGHDT, CDR2 YYEEEE.

The rearrangement uses TRBV9 and TRBJ2-7; perhaps TRBD1 as D (6 bases). Germline V gene sequence: CDR1 SGDLS, CDR2 YYNGEE. The CDR3 consists of 16 residues. Trimming left V 3 bases short and J 2 bases short, with 18 bases between. CDR3 sequence: CASSGPRDTRPYEQYF. Here the CDR3 DNA reads TGTGCCAGCAGCGGACCCCGGGACACCCGTCCCTACGAGCAGTACTTC.